The clone carrying this T cell receptor beta chain was detected only a few times. Its antigen is not known. 13 Jbeta primers and 60 Vbeta primers were used for the PCR. TCRdb's table, derived via immunoSEQ multiplex PCR, lists solely in-frame clones and lacks some. The sample carries approximately 170,000 clones, more than 70% recorded once. This record belongs to a study of cytomegalovirus exposure and HLA in healthy donors. Study findings and constraints: In a later analysis, a missense DCLRE1C variant was linked to TCR beta V- and J-gene trimming.

The CDR3 covers 12 residues. Trimming removed 4 bases at V and 7 bases at J, with 11 bases between. Germline V lookup: CDR1 SGHNT, CDR2 YYREEE (reference sequence). The specimen sequenced was PBMCs. The chain combines TRBV5-4 with TRBJ1-1; tentatively, D is TRBD1 (6 bases). This clonotype originated in a woman aged 45-65 years in good health and CMV-seropositive. The CDR3 here is CASSPFRGEAFF. The CDR3 bases are TGTGCCAGCAGCCCGTTCAGGGGTGAAGCTTTCTTT.